By share of the sample, the clone carrying this T cell receptor (beta chain) is medium-sized. The PCR ran on 60 Vbeta and 13 Jbeta primers. The method was immunoSEQ multiplex PCR; TCRdb's version includes in-frame clones alone and lacks a portion of them. The sample holds over 70,000 clones, 74% seen once. The data were taken from a study of cytomegalovirus exposure and HLA in healthy donors. The sequence was collected from a man aged 25-45 years in good health and CMV-seropositive. The sequencing sample was made of PBMCs.

The CDR3, as DNA: TGCGCCAGCAGCCCCGGACAGGGGGCCGGCTCCTACGAGCAGTACTTC. It is translated as CASSPGQGAGSYEQYF. The chain couples TRBV4-1 to TRBJ2-7; TRBD1 aligns across 11 bases. The CDR3 is 16 amino acids. CDR1 is MGHRA, CDR2 YSYEKL, per germline. Losses at the gene ends were 4 bases for V and 0 bases for J; bases not matched to a gene: 5.